The 28 T cell receptor beta chains below come from one sample, sequenced in a study of Graves' ophthalmopathy and Graves' hyperthyroidism. RNA transcripts were the template, and TCR beta CDR3 regions were amplified from them. A first-round RT-PCR used HTBI primers, followed by a second-round multiplex PCR. Each CDR3 protein is one row after TCRdb ran MiXCR on the multiplex PCR reads. There are around 660,000 distinct CDR3 sequences in the sample; roughly 39% occur only once, and over 2.5% lies in the top ten. The sequenced sample was peripheral blood. These TCRs come from an adult man with Graves' ophthalmopathy.

The CDR3 DNA sequence: TGTGCCAGCTCACCACGTCGCGGAGGGACAGAGACCCAGTACTTC. Translated, it gives CASSPRRGGTETQYF. The chain couples TRBV18 to TRBJ2-5; a possible D gene is TRBD2 (6 bases). Trimming left V 1 base short and J 4 bases short, with 13 bases between. Germline CDR1 and CDR2: KGHSH and LQKENI. The CDR3 runs to 15 residues.

The chain employs TRBV29-1 and TRBJ2-7, with 13 bases that match TRBD2. Germline V gives CDR1 SQVTM, CDR2 ANQGSEA. The CDR3 sequence is 15 residues long. The CDR3 protein is CIAGVGLAGVYEQYF. The DNA of the CDR3 is TGCATCGCGGGGGTCGGACTAGCGGGAGTCTACGAGCAGTACTTC.

This clonotype has just a few counts. The J gene is TRBJ2-3, the V gene TRBV29-1; D perhaps matches TRBD2 (5 bases). CDR1 and CDR2 from the germline V gene are SQVTM and ANQGSEA. Between the trimmed V and J ends, which lost 6 bases and 8 bases, there was a span of 15 bases. The CDR3 length is 12 residues. CDR3 in DNA: TGCAGCGTAAAGCTGCAGGCGGGTACGCAGTATTTT. Its protein is CSVKLQAGTQYF.

CDR3 DNA: TGCAGACCTCTAGCAATCGACACCCCTAACTATGGCTACACCTTC. Translation gives CRPLAIDTPNYGYTF. The chain joins TRBV20-1 to TRBJ1-2; D gene uncertain. CDR3 length equals 15 residues. Germline-derived CDR1 and CDR2 are DFQATT and SNEGSKA (reference sequence).

As regards this clonotype: Since a much larger clone is just one base distant, this may be a read error. CDR3 bases: TGTGCCATCAGTGGGCTTAGCTCCTACGAGCAGTACTTC. Translating gives CAISGLSSYEQYF. V is TRBV10-3 and J is TRBJ2-7; D is unclear. CDR1 is ENHRY and CDR2 is SYGVKD in the germline V gene. Trimming cost V 4 bases and J 0 bases, with 7 bases left between them. This CDR3 is 13 amino acids long.

The genes are TRBV9 and TRBJ1-5; TRBD1 matches at 7 bases. The ends lost 4 bases at V and 8 bases at J; junction bases unmatched: 9. The CDR3 loop spans 14 amino acids. Germline CDR1 reads SGDLS; CDR2 reads YYNGEE. The CDR3 sequence: CASSQIRGMEPQHF. In DNA form, the CDR3 reads TGTGCCAGCAGCCAAATCAGGGGGATGGAGCCCCAGCATTTT.

This clonotype was picked up many times. V and J are TRBV11-2 and TRBJ2-7, with TRBD2 as a possible D gene (6 bases). Germline CDR1 is SGHAT and CDR2 is FQNNGV. The CDR3 is 13 amino acids. V lost 3 bases to trimming and J lost 5 bases, with 11 bases between them. The CDR3 reads CASSFVGGHEQYF. The CDR3, as DNA: TGTGCCAGCAGCTTTGTGGGAGGCCACGAGCAGTACTTC.

On this clonotype itself: A read error may explain this, as a much larger clone is one base away. Likely a read error: the CDR3 ends without its conserved phenylalanine or tryptophan. The chain carries TRBV12-3 or TRBV12-4 and TRBJ1-2, with no clear D. The CDR3 runs to 12 residues. CDR3 DNA sequence: TGTGCTAGTGGTTTAGGCCCCTATGGCTACACCCTC. Its protein product is CASGLGPYGYTL.

The chain joins TRBV7-6 to TRBJ1-1; D not certain. Trimming pared 2 bases from V and 13 bases from J, leaving 11 bases between. The CDR3 is 11 amino acids. CDR1 is SGHVS and CDR2 is FNYEAQ in the germline V gene. The CDR3 DNA reads as TGTGCCAGCAGCTTACTAAGCGGGGTTTTCTTT. It is translated as CASSLLSGVFF.

This clonotype has ten or more counts. The J gene is TRBJ1-2, the V gene TRBV24-1; D is uncertain. Germline V lookup: CDR1 KGHDR, CDR2 SFDVKD. The CDR3 is 14 residues long. The germline V and J ends were trimmed by 9 bases and 3 bases, with 16 bases remaining between them. In nucleotides, the CDR3 is TGTGCCACCTCTAACGGGGAGGAGTACTATGGCTACACCTTC. Protein product: CATSNGEEYYGYTF.

This clonotype occurred a few times. The chain joins TRBV29-1 to TRBJ2-7; 14 nucleotides agree with TRBD2. The tail of the sequence fits TRBJ2-1 better, so the J call may be wrong. CDR1 and CDR2 from the germline V gene are SQVTM and ANQGSEA. The CDR3 loop spans 14 amino acids. This CDR3 reads CSAGLAGVDGEQFF. The CDR3 region has the DNA TGCAGCGCGGGACTAGCGGGAGTCGATGGTGAGCAGTTCTTC.

About this clonotype itself: The conserved final phenylalanine or tryptophan is absent from the CDR3, which likely points to a read error. The DNA is left out, because the CDR3 cannot be placed on it with certainty; the CDR3 is given as TCRdb lists it. The chain carries TRBV7-2 and TRBJ1-4. CDR1 and CDR2 (germline): SGHTA, FQGNSA. Inclusive of both ends, the CDR3 amounts to 10 amino acids. Here the CDR3 reads CASSLARGLY.

As to this clonotype: This may stem from a read error, because a much larger clone lies one nucleotide away. The chain carries TRBV2 and TRBJ1-3; D possibly corresponds to TRBD1 (5 bases). The CDR3 is 16 amino acids. Trimming removed 4 bases at V and 4 bases at J, with 17 bases between. Per the germline V gene, CDR1 is SNHLY and CDR2 is FYNNEI. The CDR3 sequence: CASSAQGTGLGNTIYF. For the CDR3, the DNA is TGTGCCAGCAGTGCCCAGGGCACGGGTTTAGGAAACACCATATATTTT. Drawing the rest from reference TRBV2 and TRBJ1-3, the complete variable domain is EPEVTQTPSHQVTQMGQEVILRCVPISNHLYFYWYRQILGQKVEFLVSFYNNEISEKSEIFDDQFSVERPDGSNFTLKIRSTKLEDSAMYFCASSAQGTGLGNTIYFGEGSWLTVV.

The chain employs TRBV5-1 and TRBJ2-6, with 9 nucleotides matching TRBD1. Trimming took 0 bases from V and 0 from J; bases not matched to a gene: 10. Per germline, CDR1 SGHRS and CDR2 YFSETQ. CDR3 size: 20 residues. CDR3 sequence: CASSLEGRTGDYSGANVLTF. The CDR3 coding sequence is TGCGCCAGCAGCTTGGAGGGACGGACAGGGGACTACTCTGGGGCCAACGTCCTGACTTTC.

The chain carries TRBV30 and TRBJ1-1; D unresolved. V was cut by 2 bases and J by 6 bases, with 13 bases left in between. CDR3 length: 13 residues. From germline, CDR1 is GTSNPN and CDR2 SVGIG (reference sequence). This CDR3 reads CAWSLGRGPEAFF. The CDR3 bases are TGTGCCTGGAGTCTAGGACGCGGCCCTGAAGCTTTCTTT.

This clonotype was observed a handful of times. The chain links TRBV5-1 to TRBJ1-2, with TRBD1 matching 8 bases. The CDR3 has 15 amino acids. V was clipped by 4 bases and J by 8 bases; unmatched bases: 13. Germline loops: CDR1 SGHRS, CDR2 YFSETQ. CDR3 coding DNA: TGCGCCAGCAGCCATACAGGGGGGTCACTAAAGGGCTACACCTTC. Translation gives CASSHTGGSLKGYTF.

By its share, this clonotype is medium-sized (0.01 to 0.1%). The rearrangement joins TRBV2 to TRBJ1-2, with 9 nucleotides matching TRBD1. Per germline, CDR1 SNHLY and CDR2 FYNNEI. This CDR3 contains 12 residues. With V trimmed by 6 bases and J by 8 bases, 4 bases remained unmatched. DNA for the CDR3: TGTGCCAGCAGGGGACAGGGATACGGCTACACCTTC. Protein product: CASRGQGYGYTF.

The gene calls are TRBV10-3 and TRBJ1-1; D call uncertain. There are 13 residues in the CDR3. The ends were cut back, 10 bases at V and 3 bases at J, with 15 bases in the middle. Germline V CDR1 and CDR2: ENHRY, SYGVKD. CDR3 DNA sequence: TGTGCCAGCAGAGGAACAGTTTACACTGAAGCTTTCTTT. Protein product: CASRGTVYTEAFF.

The chain couples TRBV7-2 to TRBJ2-7; 9 bases are shared with TRBD1. Germline lookup yields CDR1 SGHTA and CDR2 FQGNSA. The CDR3 extends over 14 amino acids. The junction had 7 bases not matched to a gene; V was cut back by 5 bases and J by 5 bases. CDR3 DNA sequence: TGTGCCAGCAGCCCCCCGGGACAGGGCGACGAGCAGTACTTC. Encoded protein: CASSPPGQGDEQYF. The variable domain in full, completed from reference TRBV7-2 and TRBJ2-7, reads GAGVSQSPSNKVTEKGKDVELRCDPISGHTALYWYRQSLGQGLEFLIYFQGNSAPDKSGLPSDRFSAERTGGSVSTLTIQRTQQEDSAVYLCASSPPGQGDEQYFGPGTRLTVT.

As to this clonotype: One end of the junction is discordant with germline, which a read error may explain. This chain links TRBV7-9 with TRBJ1-2; D is unresolved. The CDR3 is made up of 14 amino acids. The germline CDR1 and CDR2 sequences are SEHNR and FQNEAQ (reference sequence). The CDR3 DNA reads as TGTGCTAGCAGCATTAGCGGCGCTAACTATGGCTACACCTTC. Its protein product is CASSISGANYGYTF.

The DNA for the CDR3 is TGTGCCAGCAGCTTAGAGGGGGGAAGGGAAGATACGCAGTATTTT. Translated: CASSLEGGREDTQYF. The gene calls are TRBV7-8 and TRBJ2-3, with D possibly being TRBD1 or TRBD2 (6 bases each). Germline-derived CDR1 and CDR2 are SGHVS and FQNEAQ. Trimming removed 1 base from V and 5 bases from J, with 13 bases in between. CDR3 size: 15 residues.

Details on this clonotype: Just one base apart from a much larger clone, this may be a read error. The V call is TRBV19, the J call TRBJ1-2; no firm D call. The CDR3 runs 15 residues. CDR1 and CDR2 (germline): LNHDA, SQIVND (reference sequence). This CDR3 is CASSLSGTEHYGYAF. Here the CDR3 DNA reads TGTGCCAGCAGTTTATCCGGAACAGAGCACTATGGCTACGCCTTC.

Many counts were recorded for this clonotype. The chain couples TRBV29-1 to TRBJ1-3, with 8 bases fitting TRBD1. J gave up 3 bases and V 3 bases, and 7 bases lay outside the gene matches. The CDR3 length is 15 residues. Germline V gene lookup returns CDR1 SQVTM and CDR2 ANQGSEA. CDR3 in DNA: TGCAGCGTTGATTTGGACAGGGCGGGTGGAAACACCATATATTTT. Its translation is CSVDLDRAGGNTIYF.

This clonotype was observed many times. J is TRBJ1-1 and V is TRBV5-1; 7 bases match TRBD1. This CDR3 spans 12 amino acids. Germline assignment: CDR1 SGHRS and CDR2 YFSETQ. J was trimmed by 8 bases and V by 2 bases; bases with no gene match: 3. The CDR3 DNA is TGCGCCAGCAGCTTTTCGGGACAGGAAGCTTTCTTT. Translated: CASSFSGQEAFF.

This clonotype has a count of ten or more. The V gene is TRBV6-2 or TRBV6-3, the J gene TRBJ1-5; 9 nucleotides align to TRBD1. J lost 7 bases, V lost 5 bases, and 6 bases had no gene match. There are 14 residues in the CDR3. CDR1 is MNHEY and CDR2 is SVGEGT in the germline V gene. For the CDR3, the DNA is TGTGCCAGCAGTAAGACAGGGGGAGGACAGCCCCAGCATTTT. Translating it yields CASSKTGGGQPQHF.

This clonotype was seen many times. The chain joins TRBV7-9 to TRBJ1-2; possible D gene TRBD1, 6 bases. V dropped 3 bases and J dropped 8 bases, with 13 bases sitting between them. The CDR3 length is 13 residues. Germline values: CDR1 SEHNR, CDR2 FQNEAQ (reference sequence). CDR3 amino acids: CASSFDRTRGYTF. The DNA of the CDR3 is TGTGCCAGCAGCTTTGACAGGACTAGAGGCTACACCTTC.

The V call is TRBV2, the J call TRBJ2-7, with TRBD2 matching over 12 bases. This CDR3 comprises 17 residues. Trimming at V came to 6 bases and at J to 7 bases, leaving 16 bases not matched to a gene. Germline lookup yields CDR1 SNHLY and CDR2 FYNNEI. DNA of the CDR3: TGTGCCAGCAGGCCGAGACTAGCGGGAGCAGGTCCCCTGGAGCAGTACTTC. Protein product: CASRPRLAGAGPLEQYF.

This clonotype has a count of ten or more. This sequence joins TRBV12-3 or TRBV12-4 and TRBJ2-7; TRBD2 might be the D (5 bases). This CDR3 contains 14 residues. V was pared by 0 bases and J by 3 bases, with 9 bases between. The CDR3 spells CASSLAEGYYEQYF. The CDR3 DNA reads as TGTGCCAGCAGTTTAGCCGAGGGTTACTACGAGCAGTACTTC.